This record concerns one TCR beta chain sequence. This sample is drawn from a study of blood T cell repertoires in COVID-19. Per the germline V gene, CDR1 is MNHEY and CDR2 is SMNVEV (reference sequence). With V trimmed by 0 bases and J by 6 bases, 6 bases remained unmatched. The CDR3 is 16 amino acids. Generated by immunoSEQ multiplex PCR, the TCRdb table keeps only in-frame clones and is missing some. The table lists some 270,000 clones, 85% of them singletons. The V call is TRBV27, the J call TRBJ2-2, with 8 bases identical to TRBD1. Specimen: PBMCs or T cells enriched from blood (not recorded which). The sequence came from a woman in her forties or fifties with acute COVID-19. CDR3 nucleotide sequence: TGTGCCAGCAGTTTATCCCGGCAGGGGGCGGCCGGGGAGCTGTTTTTT. Translation gives CASSLSRQGAAGELFF.